This T cell receptor (beta chain) appears in the sequencing data of a study of T cells in narcolepsy. The CDR3 consists of 14 residues. Assay used: immunoSEQ multiplex PCR; TCRdb lists only in-frame clones, some missing. This table has some 30,000 clones, approximately 78% appearing once. The receptor was isolated from a human donor with narcolepsy. This sequence joins TRBV21-1 and TRBJ1-1; the table's TRBD1 call for D was not verified on the DNA. TRBV21-1 corresponds to a pseudogene. The sample comprised CD45RA- memory CD4+ T cells from PBMCs. The CDR3 DNA sequence: TGTGCCAGCAGCCCCAGGGGGCTCCGGACTGAAGCTTTCTTT. It yields the protein CASSPRGLRTEAFF.